A single sample gave rise to the 3 T cell receptor beta chains below, sequenced in a study of T cells in Graves' hyperthyroidism and ophthalmopathy. Amplified TCR beta CDR3 regions came from RNA transcripts. During a first-round RT-PCR of the TCR CDR3, the HTBI primer set was used. TCRdb analysed the multiplex PCR reads with MiXCR anew, one entry per CDR3 protein. The top ten hold approximately 35% of the sample, which has around 340,000 distinct CDR3 sequences, roughly 15% seen once. Source material: blood. The receptor set was obtained from a woman in her 30s with Graves' hyperthyroidism that later progressed to Graves' ophthalmopathy.

This rearrangement joins TRBV12-3 or TRBV12-4 to TRBJ1-1; D call uncertain. CDR3 length: 14 residues. With 6 bases removed from V and 10 bases from J, the gap between germline ends came to 21 bases. The CDR3 loop reads CASRTSGNGFGAFF. The CDR3 coding sequence is TGTGCCAGCAGGACCTCAGGAAATGGGTTTGGAGCTTTCTTT.

A few counts support this clonotype. This chain connects TRBV7-9 to TRBJ2-5, with D perhaps TRBD1 or TRBD2 (5 bases each). Looked up from germline, CDR1 is SEHNR and CDR2 is FQNEAQ (reference sequence). The CDR3 length is 16 residues. V lost 6 bases and J lost 5, with 22 bases in between. CDR3 protein: CASSPTAGRVKETQYF. The CDR3 nucleotides read TGTGCCAGCAGTCCCACGGCGGGCAGGGTAAAGGAGACCCAGTACTTC.

This clonotype was seen at least ten times. This rearrangement joins TRBV6-2 or TRBV6-3 to TRBJ2-6, with D perhaps TRBD1 or TRBD2 (5 bases each). This CDR3 has 15 amino acids. CDR1 is MNHEY and CDR2 is SVGEGT in the germline V gene. With 6 bases removed from V and 0 bases from J, the gap between germline ends came to 9 bases. Here the CDR3 reads CASSGDLSGANVLTF. The CDR3 DNA follows: TGTGCCAGCAGCGGGGACCTCTCTGGGGCCAACGTCCTGACTTTC.